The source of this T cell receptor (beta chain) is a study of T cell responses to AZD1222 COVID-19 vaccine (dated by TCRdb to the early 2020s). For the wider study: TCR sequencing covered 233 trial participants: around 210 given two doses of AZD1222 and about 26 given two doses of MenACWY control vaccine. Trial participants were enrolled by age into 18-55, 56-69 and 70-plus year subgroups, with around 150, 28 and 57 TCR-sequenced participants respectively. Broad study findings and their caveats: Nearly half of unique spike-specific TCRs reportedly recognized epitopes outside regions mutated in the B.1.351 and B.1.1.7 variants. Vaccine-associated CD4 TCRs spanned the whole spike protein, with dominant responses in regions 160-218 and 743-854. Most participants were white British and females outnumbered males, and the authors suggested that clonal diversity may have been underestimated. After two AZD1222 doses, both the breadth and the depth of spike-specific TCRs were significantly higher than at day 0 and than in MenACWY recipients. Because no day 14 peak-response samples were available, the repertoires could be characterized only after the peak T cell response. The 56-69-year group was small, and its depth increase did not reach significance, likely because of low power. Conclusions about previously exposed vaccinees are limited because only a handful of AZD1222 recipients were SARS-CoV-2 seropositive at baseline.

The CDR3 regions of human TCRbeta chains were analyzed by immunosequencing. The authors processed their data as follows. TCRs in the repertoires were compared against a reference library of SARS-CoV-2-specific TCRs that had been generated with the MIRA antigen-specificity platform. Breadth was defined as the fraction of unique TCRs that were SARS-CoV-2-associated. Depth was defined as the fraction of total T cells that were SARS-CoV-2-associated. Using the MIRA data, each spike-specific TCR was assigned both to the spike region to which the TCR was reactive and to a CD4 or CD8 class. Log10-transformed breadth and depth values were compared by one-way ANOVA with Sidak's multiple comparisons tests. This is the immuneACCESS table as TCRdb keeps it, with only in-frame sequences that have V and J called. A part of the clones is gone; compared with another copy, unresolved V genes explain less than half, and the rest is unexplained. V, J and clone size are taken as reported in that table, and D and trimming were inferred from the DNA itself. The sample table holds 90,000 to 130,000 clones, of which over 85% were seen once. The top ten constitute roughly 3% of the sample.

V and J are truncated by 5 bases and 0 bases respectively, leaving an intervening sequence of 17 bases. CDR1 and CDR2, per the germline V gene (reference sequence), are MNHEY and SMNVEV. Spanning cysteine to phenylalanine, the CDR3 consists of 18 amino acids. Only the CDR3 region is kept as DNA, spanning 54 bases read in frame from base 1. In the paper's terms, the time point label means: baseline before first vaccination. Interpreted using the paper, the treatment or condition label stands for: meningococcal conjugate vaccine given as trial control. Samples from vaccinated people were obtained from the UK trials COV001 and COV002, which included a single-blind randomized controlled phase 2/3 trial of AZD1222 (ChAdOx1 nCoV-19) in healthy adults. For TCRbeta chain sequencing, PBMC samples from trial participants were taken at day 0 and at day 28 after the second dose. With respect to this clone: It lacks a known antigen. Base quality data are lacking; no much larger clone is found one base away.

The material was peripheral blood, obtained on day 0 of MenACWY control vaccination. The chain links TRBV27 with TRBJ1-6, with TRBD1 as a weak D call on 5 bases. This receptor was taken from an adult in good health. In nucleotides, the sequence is TGTGCCAGCAGTGCCTGGGGCGGGGGAAACTCCTATAATTCACCCCTCCACTTT. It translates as CASSAWGGGNSYNSPLHF.